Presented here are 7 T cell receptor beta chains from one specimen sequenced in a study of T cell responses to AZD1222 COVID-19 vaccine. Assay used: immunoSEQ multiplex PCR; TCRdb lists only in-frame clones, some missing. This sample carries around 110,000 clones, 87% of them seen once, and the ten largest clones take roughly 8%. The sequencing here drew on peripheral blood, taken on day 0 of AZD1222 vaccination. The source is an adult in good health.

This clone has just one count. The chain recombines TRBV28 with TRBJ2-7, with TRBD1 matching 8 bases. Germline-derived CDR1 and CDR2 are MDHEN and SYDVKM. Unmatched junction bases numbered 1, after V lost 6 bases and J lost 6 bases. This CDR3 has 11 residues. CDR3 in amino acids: CASSRGPEQYF. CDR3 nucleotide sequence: TGTGCCAGCAGCAGGGGGCCCGAGCAGTACTTC.

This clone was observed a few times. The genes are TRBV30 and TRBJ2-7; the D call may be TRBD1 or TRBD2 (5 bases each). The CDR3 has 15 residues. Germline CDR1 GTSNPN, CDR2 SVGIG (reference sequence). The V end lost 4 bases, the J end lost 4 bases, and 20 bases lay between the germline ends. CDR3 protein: CAWTWGWTEKYEQYF. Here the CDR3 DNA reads TGTGCCTGGACCTGGGGGTGGACGGAAAAATACGAGCAGTACTTC.

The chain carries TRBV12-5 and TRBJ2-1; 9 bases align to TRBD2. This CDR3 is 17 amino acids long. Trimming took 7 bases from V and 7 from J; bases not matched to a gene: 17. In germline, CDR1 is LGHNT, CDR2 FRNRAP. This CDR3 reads CASVPKKLAGILNEQFF. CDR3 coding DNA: TGTGCTAGTGTGCCCAAGAAGCTAGCGGGAATTCTGAATGAGCAGTTCTTC.

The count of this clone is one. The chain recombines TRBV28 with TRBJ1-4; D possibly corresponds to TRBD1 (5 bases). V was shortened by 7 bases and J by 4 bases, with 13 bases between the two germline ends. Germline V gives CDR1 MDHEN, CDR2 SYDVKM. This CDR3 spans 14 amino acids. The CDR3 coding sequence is TGTGCCAGCATACGGGACTCGGGTAATGAAAAACTGTTTTTT. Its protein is CASIRDSGNEKLFF.

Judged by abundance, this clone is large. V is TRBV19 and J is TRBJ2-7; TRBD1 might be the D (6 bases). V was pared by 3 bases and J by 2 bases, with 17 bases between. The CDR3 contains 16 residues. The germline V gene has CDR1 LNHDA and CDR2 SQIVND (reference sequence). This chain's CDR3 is CASSILTQGPTYEQYF. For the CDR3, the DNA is TGTGCCAGTAGTATTTTGACCCAGGGGCCCACCTACGAGCAGTACTTC.

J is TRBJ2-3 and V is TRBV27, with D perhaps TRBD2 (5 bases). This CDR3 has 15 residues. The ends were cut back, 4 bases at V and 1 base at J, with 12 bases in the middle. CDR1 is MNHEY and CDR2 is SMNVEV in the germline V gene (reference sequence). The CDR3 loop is CASSSRMEGTDTQYF. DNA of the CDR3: TGTGCCAGCAGTTCTCGGATGGAGGGCACAGATACGCAGTATTTT.

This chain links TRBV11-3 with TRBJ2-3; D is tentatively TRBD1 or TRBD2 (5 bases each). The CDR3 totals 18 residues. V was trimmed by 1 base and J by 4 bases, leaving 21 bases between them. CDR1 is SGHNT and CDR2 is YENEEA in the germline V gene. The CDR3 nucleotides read TGTGCCAGCAGCTTAGGCCCGATGGGAAGGGACCCCTCAGATACGCAGTATTTT. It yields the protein CASSLGPMGRDPSDTQYF.